These 14 T cell receptor beta chains share one sample of origin, sequenced in a study of blood T cell repertoires in COVID-19. Data came from immunoSEQ multiplex PCR; TCRdb stores just in-frame clones and leaves some out. Found here are 400,000 to 450,000 clones, about 91% of them singletons; the top ten hold 10% to 15%. The sample consisted of peripheral blood. Receptors originate from a woman aged 50 to 65 with COVID-19, enrolled during active disease.

The chain couples TRBV4-2 to TRBJ2-2; 8 bases fit TRBD2. The J segment lost 7 bases and the V segment lost 3 bases, leaving 10 bases of the junction unmatched. Per the germline V gene, CDR1 is LGHNA and CDR2 is YNFKEQ. The CDR3 runs 16 residues. The CDR3 loop is CASSHRVGGGNGELFF. The CDR3 coding sequence is TGTGCCAGCAGCCATCGAGTCGGGGGGGGCAACGGGGAGCTGTTTTTT.

This clone was seen a handful of times. This chain uses TRBV18 with TRBJ1-1, with 12 positions matching TRBD1. The CDR3 has 14 residues. CDR1 and CDR2 from the germline V gene are KGHSH and LQKENI. J was trimmed by 5 bases and V by 4 bases; bases with no gene match: 2. CDR3 nucleotides: TGTGCCAGCTCACTGGGACAGGGGGCTACTGAAGCTTTCTTT. This gives the protein CASSLGQGATEAFF.

The V and J genes are TRBV28 and TRBJ1-6; D possibly corresponds to TRBD1 (6 bases). CDR3 length equals 14 residues. CDR1 and CDR2 from the germline V gene are MDHEN and SYDVKM. V was cut by 5 bases and J by 6 bases, with 11 bases left in between. CDR3 region: CASSLRQANSPLHF. The CDR3 DNA follows: TGTGCCAGCAGTCTCCGACAGGCTAATTCACCCCTCCACTTT. The entire variable domain, with the rest obtained from reference TRBV28 and TRBJ1-6, is as follows: DVKVTQSSRYLVKRTGEKVFLECVQDMDHENMFWYRQDPGLGLRLIYFSYDVKMKEKGDIPEGYSVSREKKERFSLILESASTNQTSMYLCASSLRQANSPLHFGNGTRLTVT.

The rearrangement joins TRBV11-2 to TRBJ2-3; TRBD2 matches at 10 bases. The J segment lost 3 bases and the V segment lost 5 bases, leaving 8 bases of the junction unmatched. The CDR3 spans 16 residues. Per germline, CDR1 SGHAT and CDR2 FQNNGV. Here the CDR3 reads CASSPSGTSATDTQYF. In DNA form, the CDR3 reads TGTGCCAGCAGCCCGTCCGGGACTAGCGCAACAGATACGCAGTATTTT. The full variable domain, with the rest looked up from reference TRBV11-2 and TRBJ2-3, is EAGVAQSPRYKIIEKRQSVAFWCNPISGHATLYWYQQILGQGPKLLIQFQNNGVVDDSQLPKDRFSAERLKGVDSTLKIQPAKLEDSAVYLCASSPSGTSATDTQYFGPGTRLTVL.

This clone turned up a few times. The genes are TRBV4-2 and TRBJ2-7; D perhaps matches TRBD1 (6 bases). The V gene lost 2 bases and the J gene lost 3 bases, with 17 bases spanning the gap. The CDR3 length is 16 residues. Per germline, CDR1 LGHNA and CDR2 YNFKEQ. The CDR3 region has the DNA TGTGCCAGCAGCCAACTCAGGGGCTACCAAATCTACGAGCAGTACTTC. It translates to CASSQLRGYQIYEQYF.

A word on this clone: Other DNA sequences of this sample code for an identical CDR3. The chain has TRBV18 and TRBJ1-1, with no clear D. The CDR3 has 13 residues. Germline V CDR1 and CDR2: KGHSH, LQKENI. Deletions cut 3 bases from V and 1 base from J, with 6 bases between. The CDR3 protein is CASSPGQNTEAFF. In nucleotides, the CDR3 is TGTGCCAGCTCACCTGGCCAGAACACTGAAGCTTTCTTT.

The V call is TRBV9, the J call TRBJ2-3; 12 bases fit TRBD2. The germline gives CDR1 SGDLS, CDR2 YYNGEE. CDR3 length: 17 residues. The junction had 7 bases not matched to a gene; V was cut back by 4 bases and J by 1 base. The CDR3, as DNA: TGTGCCAGCAGCATCCCAGGACTAGCGGGGCGCACAGATACGCAGTATTTT. Its protein product is CASSIPGLAGRTDTQYF. Full variable domain (missing parts from reference TRBV9 and TRBJ2-3): DSGVTQTPKHLITATGQRVTLRCSPRSGDLSVYWYQQSLDQGLQFLIQYYNGEERAKGNILERFSAQQFPDLHSELNLSSLELGDSALYFCASSIPGLAGRTDTQYFGPGTRLTVL.

The chain uses TRBV30 and TRBJ1-2; 7 nucleotides line up with TRBD1. There are 18 residues in the CDR3. Germline CDR1 and CDR2: GTSNPN and SVGIG (reference sequence). The J segment lost 0 bases and the V segment lost 0 bases, leaving 13 bases of the junction unmatched. The CDR3 here is CAWSVIFTGQTSNYGYTF. CDR3 coding DNA: TGTGCCTGGAGTGTTATCTTTACGGGACAGACGTCTAACTATGGCTACACCTTC.

This chain links TRBV7-2 with TRBJ2-2; the D gene is possibly TRBD2 (6 bases). CDR1 is SGHTA, CDR2 FQGNSA, per germline. The CDR3 has 15 residues. With 2 bases removed from V and 5 bases from J, the gap between germline ends came to 12 bases. CDR3 sequence: CASSLFGGKTGELFF. The CDR3 coding sequence is TGTGCCAGCAGCTTATTCGGGGGAAAGACCGGGGAGCTGTTTTTT.

The chain employs TRBV28 and TRBJ2-6; 10 nucleotides align to TRBD1. The CDR3 is 17 residues long. The junction had 7 bases not matched to a gene; V was cut back by 7 bases and J by 1 base. Per the germline V gene, CDR1 is MDHEN and CDR2 is SYDVKM. The CDR3 bases are TGTGCCAGCATTTCGACAGGGGGCCTTTCTGGGGCCAACGTCCTGACTTTC. Protein sequence: CASISTGGLSGANVLTF.

This sequence joins TRBV2 and TRBJ2-7; TRBD1 matches 7 bases. Germline V gives CDR1 SNHLY, CDR2 FYNNEI. With V trimmed by 2 bases and J by 2 bases, 6 bases remained unmatched. This CDR3 comprises 15 residues. CDR3 in DNA: TGTGCCAGCAGTGAAACCCGGGACAGCCCCTACGAGCAGTACTTC. Amino acid sequence: CASSETRDSPYEQYF.

The count of this clone is one. This chain joins TRBV10-2 and TRBJ1-1; unclear D gene. This CDR3 has 13 amino acids. The V end was cut by 3 bases, the J end by 0 bases, with 5 bases between. Germline values: CDR1 WSHSY, CDR2 SAAADI. CDR3 residues: CASSDGVNTEAFF. In DNA form, the CDR3 reads TGCGCCAGCAGTGACGGGGTGAACACTGAAGCTTTCTTT.

This clone was seen just once. The chain has TRBV7-9 and TRBJ1-3; 7 positions match TRBD1. V dropped 4 bases and J dropped 4; count of bases not matched to a gene: 4. The germline gives CDR1 SEHNR, CDR2 FQNEAQ (reference sequence). The CDR3 spans 14 residues. CDR3 DNA: TGTGCCAGCAGCTCCAGGGGGACCGGAAACACCATATATTTT. Translating it yields CASSSRGTGNTIYF.

V gene TRBV6-1 combines with J gene TRBJ1-1; D not certain. The CDR3 spans 12 residues. Germline-derived CDR1 and CDR2 are MNHNS and SASEGT. The V end lost 2 bases, the J end lost 10 bases, and 11 bases lay between the germline ends. Here the CDR3 reads CASSERGSRAFF. CDR3 coding DNA: TGTGCCAGCAGTGAACGGGGATCTCGAGCTTTCTTT.